The 27 T cell receptor beta chains below were found in one sample sequenced in a study of shared clonotypes between healthy human individuals. Data came from immunoSEQ multiplex PCR; TCRdb stores just in-frame clones and leaves some out. The data hold 450,000 to 600,000 clones, with around 79% observed a single time. Sample: PBMCs. The receptors derive from a woman aged 40 to 50 in good health. Some clones in this sample may be carry-over from other donors' samples.

On this clone itself: At one of its ends the junction is not consistent with the germline gene, which may arise from a read error. The chain links TRBV6-4 to TRBJ2-1, with D possibly matching TRBD2 (5 bases). CDR1 and CDR2 from the germline V gene are MRHNA and SNTAGT. This CDR3 is 15 amino acids long. The CDR3 loop is CVSSASGGEGNEQFF. The CDR3 DNA reads TGTGTCAGCAGTGCGTCTGGCGGAGAGGGAAATGAGCAGTTCTTC.

The chain carries TRBV5-1 and TRBJ2-1; tentative D call: TRBD2 (7 bases). Trimming took 4 bases from V and 4 from J, leaving 15 bases between them. Germline V gene lookup returns CDR1 SGHRS and CDR2 YFSETQ. There are 15 residues in the CDR3. CDR3 sequence reads: CASSAPEGGYNEQFF. The CDR3, as DNA: TGCGCCAGCAGCGCCCCGGAGGGGGGGTACAATGAGCAGTTCTTC.

The V gene is TRBV5-1, the J gene TRBJ2-2, with D perhaps being TRBD1 or TRBD2 (5 bases each). Germline lookup yields CDR1 SGHRS and CDR2 YFSETQ. This CDR3 has 18 residues. The ends were cut back, 6 bases at V and 0 bases at J, with 21 bases in the middle. The CDR3, as DNA: TGCGCCAGCACCCGGTTTGGGACCGAGACTCCGAACACCGGGGAGCTGTTTTTT. It yields the protein CASTRFGTETPNTGELFF.

V gene TRBV10-3 combines with J gene TRBJ1-4, with TRBD1 as a possible D gene (5 bases). The CDR3 length is 14 residues. V shed 10 bases and J shed 5 bases, with 17 bases lying between them. Germline CDR1 and CDR2: ENHRY and SYGVKD. The CDR3 coding sequence is TGTGCCACCCAGACTAGGGGTACCAATGAAAAACTGTTTTTT. Protein product: CATQTRGTNEKLFF.

The rearrangement joins TRBV7-8 to TRBJ2-5, with 7 nucleotides matching TRBD2. V shed 5 bases, J shed 2 bases, and the junction held 2 bases outside the gene matches. The CDR3 length is 13 residues. CDR1 is SGHVS, CDR2 FQNEAQ, per germline. The chain's CDR3 is CASSPGLQETQYF. The CDR3 DNA reads TGTGCCAGCAGCCCGGGACTACAAGAGACCCAGTACTTC.

The CDR3 nucleotides read TGTGCCACCAGTCTCCATGGGAGGACTAGCGGGAACTACAATGAGCAGTTCTTC. Amino acid sequence: CATSLHGRTSGNYNEQFF. This chain uses TRBV15 with TRBJ2-1; 12 bases line up with TRBD2. This CDR3 comprises 18 residues. The V gene end was trimmed by 6 bases and the J gene end by 3 bases; junction bases not matched to a gene: 12. The V gene's germline CDR1 is LNHNV and CDR2 YYDKDF (reference sequence).

The chain is built from TRBV4-2 and TRBJ2-1; no firm D call. This CDR3 has 13 amino acids. Germline V gene data show CDR1 as LGHNA and CDR2 as YNFKEQ. V was cut by 3 bases and J by 4 bases, with 7 bases left in between. The CDR3 reads CASSHDRYNEQFF. CDR3 in DNA: TGTGCCAGCAGCCACGACCGATACAATGAGCAGTTCTTC.

The CDR3 is CASSYGTADRYTF. DNA for the CDR3: TGTGCCAGCAGTTACGGGACAGCGGATCGCTACACCTTC. The chain recombines TRBV6-5 with TRBJ1-2, with 7 bases that match TRBD1. V lost 2 bases and J lost 9; bases outside the gene matches: 6. This CDR3 is built from 13 residues. Germline loops: CDR1 MNHEY, CDR2 SVGAGI.

As concerns this clone: A read error may explain this, as a much larger clone is one base away. V usage is TRBV7-2 and J usage is TRBJ2-2; D not certain. Between the trimmed V and J ends, which lost 2 bases and 3 bases, there was a span of 7 bases. CDR3 length: 14 residues. Germline V gene data show CDR1 as SGHTA and CDR2 as FQGNSA. CDR3 nucleotide sequence: TGTGCCAGCAGCTTATACCGGGACACCGGGGAGCTGTTTTTT. This sequence encodes CASSLYRDTGELFF.

The chain uses TRBV5-1 and TRBJ1-2; the D is unclear. The germline gives CDR1 SGHRS, CDR2 YFSETQ. CDR3 size: 14 residues. V was trimmed by 4 bases and J by 1 base, leaving 11 bases between them. The DNA for the CDR3 is TGCGCCAGCAGCGCGGCCGCCGTTAACTATGGCTACACCTTC. As protein: CASSAAAVNYGYTF.

Only one count was recorded for this clone. The chain carries TRBV19 and TRBJ2-3; a weak D match, TRBD1 (5 bases). Germline-derived CDR1 and CDR2 are LNHDA and SQIVND (reference sequence). Trimming left V 1 base short and J 10 bases short, with 15 bases between. The CDR3 runs to 14 residues. CDR3 in DNA: TGTGCCAGTAGTATAGGACAGACGGCCGGGTCGCAGTATTTT. It codes for CASSIGQTAGSQYF.

V and J are TRBV19 and TRBJ2-5; D may correspond to TRBD1 or TRBD2 (6 bases each). The CDR3 extends over 13 amino acids. Trimming shortened V by 7 bases and J by 5 bases, and 14 bases separated the two germline ends. The V gene's germline CDR1 is LNHDA and CDR2 SQIVND (reference sequence). CDR3 sequence: CASTPLGGETQYF. As DNA, the CDR3 is TGTGCCAGTACCCCCCTAGGGGGGGAGACCCAGTACTTC.

In DNA, the CDR3 is TGTGCCAGCAGCATTGGGACATTTGAAAGCACCATATATTTT. Protein sequence: CASSIGTFESTIYF. The V call is TRBV5-6, the J call TRBJ1-3, with a tentative D call TRBD1 (6 bases). The CDR3 totals 14 residues. V dropped 4 bases and J dropped 9 bases, with 17 bases sitting between them. Germline assignment: CDR1 SGHDT and CDR2 YYEEEE.

This rearrangement joins TRBV28 to TRBJ2-7, with D perhaps matching TRBD2 (5 bases). CDR3 length: 15 residues. Trimming stripped 6 bases from V and 2 bases from J, with 17 bases between. Germline assignment: CDR1 MDHEN and CDR2 SYDVKM. In nucleotides, the CDR3 is TGTGCCAGCAGCGGCCATGGAGGCGAAACCTACGAGCAGTACTTC. Translation: CASSGHGGETYEQYF.

The V gene is TRBV7-9, the J gene TRBJ2-5, with 10 bases matching TRBD1. V lost 0 bases and J lost 5; bases outside the gene matches: 6. The germline CDR1 and CDR2 sequences are SEHNR and FQNEAQ (reference sequence). This CDR3 comprises 16 residues. CDR3 DNA sequence: TGTGCCAGCAGCTTAGCCCTGGGACAGGGGACGGAGACCCAGTACTTC. Its protein product is CASSLALGQGTETQYF. The complete variable domain, with remaining parts taken from reference TRBV7-9 and TRBJ2-5, reads DTGVSQNPRHKITKRGQNVTFRCDPISEHNRLYWYRQTLGQGPEFLTYFQNEAQLEKSRLLSDRFSAERPKGSFSTLEIQRTEQGDSAMYLCASSLALGQGTETQYFGPGTRLLVL.

The chain has TRBV2 and TRBJ1-5; D is undetermined. The germline CDR1 and CDR2 sequences are SNHLY and FYNNEI. This CDR3 has 13 residues. V lost 8 bases to trimming and J lost 2 bases, with 10 bases between them. For the CDR3, the DNA is TGTGCCAGCGCGTTTTCCGGCAATCAGCCCCAGCATTTT. Protein sequence: CASAFSGNQPQHF.

In DNA form, the CDR3 reads TGTGCCAGCAGTTACAATCAGGAATCCTACGAGCAGTACTTC. Protein sequence: CASSYNQESYEQYF. The J gene is TRBJ2-7, the V gene TRBV6-5; no clear D. Between the trimmed V and J ends, which lost 2 bases and 1 base, there was a span of 9 bases. Germline CDR1 and CDR2: MNHEY and SVGAGI. This CDR3 has 14 residues.

This clone was recorded once. This could be a read error, since a much larger clone is one nucleotide away. This sample includes further DNA sequences coding for the same CDR3. The chain has TRBV2 and TRBJ2-1; D is undetermined. This CDR3 is built from 11 residues. The V and J ends lost 4 bases and 2 bases respectively, with 0 bases between them. The germline gives CDR1 SNHLY, CDR2 FYNNEI. CDR3 in DNA: TGTGCCAGCAGTGCCTACAATGAGCAGTTCTTC. Protein sequence: CASSAYNEQFF.

The rearrangement links TRBV2 to TRBJ2-1; D ambiguous. This CDR3 is 14 amino acids long. With 2 bases removed from V and 0 bases from J, the gap between germline ends came to 5 bases. Per the germline V gene, CDR1 is SNHLY and CDR2 is FYNNEI. The chain's CDR3 is CASSEQSSYNEQFF. The DNA for the CDR3 is TGTGCCAGCAGTGAACAGAGCTCCTACAATGAGCAGTTCTTC.

The chain employs TRBV29-1 and TRBJ2-5, with 12 bases that match TRBD2. The ends lost 7 bases at V and 4 bases at J; junction bases unmatched: 7. The germline gives CDR1 SQVTM, CDR2 ANQGSEA. This CDR3 is 14 amino acids long. The CDR3 reads CSGRLAGVLETQYF. DNA for the CDR3: TGCAGCGGGCGACTAGCGGGAGTACTAGAGACCCAGTACTTC.

This rearrangement joins TRBV4-1 to TRBJ2-2; D gene uncertain. Trimming removed 0 bases at V and 2 bases at J, with 10 bases between. The germline gives CDR1 MGHRA, CDR2 YSYEKL. The CDR3 sequence is 16 residues long. The CDR3 nucleotides are TGCGCCAGCAGCCAAGATCCGCACTTCAACACCGGGGAGCTGTTTTTT. Translating it yields CASSQDPHFNTGELFF.

The chain joins TRBV10-2 to TRBJ2-7; TRBD1 aligns across 9 bases. The CDR3 totals 13 residues. The J segment lost 5 bases and the V segment lost 8 bases, leaving 7 bases of the junction unmatched. Germline CDR1 reads WSHSY; CDR2 reads SAAADI. The DNA of the CDR3 is TGCGCCAGCTTGGGACAGGGAGGTCACGAGCAGTACTTC. As protein: CASLGQGGHEQYF.

The chain employs TRBV5-1 and TRBJ2-2; D remains unclear. The ends were cut back, 4 bases at V and 7 bases at J, with 8 bases in the middle. Germline CDR1 reads SGHRS; CDR2 reads YFSETQ. The CDR3 sequence is 12 residues long. CDR3: CASSPLHGELFF. The CDR3 DNA sequence: TGCGCCAGCAGCCCCCTCCACGGGGAGCTGTTTTTT.

Points on this clone: Given a far larger clone just one base away, this is likely a sequencing read error. Written as DNA, the CDR3 is TGTGCCTGGAGTAGCGGACTAGCGGGGCTAACCGGGGAGCTGCTTTTT. It specifies CAWSSGLAGLTGELLF. This chain joins TRBV30 and TRBJ2-2; 12 bases are shared with TRBD2. Germline V lookup: CDR1 GTSNPN, CDR2 SVGIG (reference sequence). The CDR3 totals 16 residues.

This clone turned up a few times. This chain links TRBV2 with TRBJ2-3; 11 positions match TRBD1. With V trimmed by 5 bases and J by 5 bases, 6 bases remained unmatched. Germline assignment: CDR1 SNHLY and CDR2 FYNNEI. The CDR3 spans 15 residues. The CDR3 is CASSQGTGGEDTQYF. DNA of the CDR3: TGTGCCAGCAGTCAGGGGACAGGGGGGGAAGATACGCAGTATTTT.

CDR3 coding DNA: TGTGCCACCAGCAGAGTTCCTATTGGGACGATGTATAGCAATCAGCCCCAGCATTTT. Its translation is CATSRVPIGTMYSNQPQHF. The chain has TRBV15 and TRBJ1-5; possibly TRBD1 for D (5 bases). Looked up from germline, CDR1 is LNHNV and CDR2 is YYDKDF (reference sequence). V was pared by 1 base and J by 0 bases, with 19 bases between. This CDR3 has 19 amino acids.

This clone was counted a single time. This sample also contains other DNA sequences that code for the same CDR3. The rearrangement joins TRBV9 to TRBJ2-1; 7 nucleotides agree with TRBD1. V lost 2 bases to trimming and J lost 0 bases; unmatched junction nucleotides: 2. The CDR3 sequence is 15 residues long. Germline V gene sequence: CDR1 SGDLS, CDR2 YYNGEE. DNA for the CDR3: TGTGCCAGCAGCGTGACAGGGAGCTCCTACAATGAGCAGTTCTTC. It yields the protein CASSVTGSSYNEQFF.